Sequencing of this T cell receptor beta chain was carried out in a study of T-cell memory formation after mild COVID-19. Study-wide points: Chiefly within CM and EM were the contracting CD4+ clones; CD8+ ones were within EMRA. Memory from before infection featured some responding clones, which suggests cross-reactive memory joined.

V gave up 7 bases and J gave up 1 base, with 13 bases separating them. Per germline, CDR1 SQVTM and CDR2 ANQGSEA. This CDR3 is 13 amino acids long. This clonotype occurred many times. What it binds is unknown. Each CDR3 protein gets one entry after TCRdb re-called the 5' RACE reads with MiXCR. This table has roughly 310,000 distinct CDR3 sequences, about 16% appearing once. V is TRBV29-1 and J is TRBJ1-1; D possibly corresponds to TRBD1 (5 bases). The sequence was collected from a man aged 18 to 30 who had mild COVID-19 (a few samples of this study predate the infection). Cell type and time point are not known. The sequenced material came from PBMCs or a T cell subset sorted from them (not recorded which). CDR3 DNA: TGCAGCGCTCGGACACTTACGAACACTGAAGCTTTCTTT. Protein: CSARTLTNTEAFF.